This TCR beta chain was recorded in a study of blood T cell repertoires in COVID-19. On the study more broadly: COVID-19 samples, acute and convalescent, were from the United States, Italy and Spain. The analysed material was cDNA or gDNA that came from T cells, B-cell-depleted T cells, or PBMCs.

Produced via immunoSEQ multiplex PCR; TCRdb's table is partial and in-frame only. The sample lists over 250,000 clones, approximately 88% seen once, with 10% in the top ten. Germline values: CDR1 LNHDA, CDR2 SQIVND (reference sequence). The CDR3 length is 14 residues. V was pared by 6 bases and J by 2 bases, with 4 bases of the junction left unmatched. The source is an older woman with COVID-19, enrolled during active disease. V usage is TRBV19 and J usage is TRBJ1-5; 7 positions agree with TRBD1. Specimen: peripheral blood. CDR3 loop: CASRLDRGNQPQHF. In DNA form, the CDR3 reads TGTGCCAGTAGGCTAGACAGGGGCAATCAGCCCCAGCATTTT.